This T cell receptor (beta chain) was identified during a study of blood T cell repertoires in COVID-19. Across the whole study: The United States, Italy and Spain supplied acute and convalescent COVID-19 samples. PBMCs, B-cell-depleted T cells, or T cells were the source of the cDNA or gDNA that made up the material.

The method was immunoSEQ multiplex PCR; TCRdb's version includes in-frame clones alone and lacks a portion of them. The repertoire holds roughly 150,000 clones, with approximately 84% as singletons. This CDR3 has 16 amino acids. Germline V gene data show CDR1 as MNHNS and CDR2 as SASEGT. The V gene end was trimmed by 2 bases and the J gene end by 8 bases; junction bases not matched to a gene: 11. The specimen sequenced was peripheral blood. This TCR was sampled from a human donor in a cohort sampled during active COVID-19. The gene calls are TRBV6-1 and TRBJ2-2; 7 bases are a match to TRBD1. CDR3 sequence (DNA): TGTGCCAGCAGTGAAAAAAAGGGCAGGGGGAGAGGGGAGCTGTTTTTT. Its protein is CASSEKKGRGRGELFF.